Below, 3 T cell receptor beta chains from the same sample are listed, as sequenced in a study of blood T cell repertoires in COVID-19. TCRdb's table, derived via immunoSEQ multiplex PCR, lists solely in-frame clones and lacks some. The table shows 50,000 or so clones, with roughly 90% occurring only once. The sample comprised peripheral blood. Receptors were obtained from a human donor in a cohort sampled during active COVID-19.

This sequence joins TRBV2 and TRBJ2-5; 7 bases match TRBD1. The CDR3 length is 13 residues. CDR1 is SNHLY and CDR2 is FYNNEI in the germline V gene. Trimming removed 7 bases from V and 7 bases from J; junction bases left unmatched: 9. The CDR3: CASTPGQDGTQYF. The CDR3 nucleotides read TGTGCCAGCACCCCAGGACAGGACGGGACCCAGTACTTC.

The J gene is TRBJ2-2, the V gene TRBV7-8; 7 positions match TRBD2. The CDR3 length is 14 residues. Germline values: CDR1 SGHVS, CDR2 FQNEAQ. Trimming cost V 5 bases and J 2 bases; bases outside gene matches: 2. The CDR3 reads CASSQRDNTGELFF. For the CDR3, the DNA is TGTGCCAGCAGCCAGCGGGACAACACCGGGGAGCTGTTTTTT.

This clone was seen a single time. This rearrangement joins TRBV12-5 to TRBJ2-7; possibly TRBD1 for D (5 bases). CDR1 is LGHNT and CDR2 is FRNRAP in the germline V gene. The CDR3 spans 13 residues. V was trimmed by 7 bases and J by 7 bases, leaving 17 bases between them. The CDR3 DNA is TGTGCTAGTGCCAAGGGGAAGGGTCGGGAGCAGTACTTC. Protein: CASAKGKGREQYF.